Below, one T cell receptor (beta chain) is given with its context. Its specificity is not known. The sample is drawn from a study of cytomegalovirus exposure and HLA in healthy donors. Overall study results and limits: Most TCR sequences were uncommon, yet certain public TCRs appeared in many donors. There were several of the most significant clusters that appeared linked to common viral pathogens in a later analysis. Trimming of TCR beta V- and J-genes showed a link, identified in a later analysis, to a missense DCLRE1C variant.

The CDR3 length is 14 residues. The V and J ends lost 6 bases and 8 bases, in that order; junction bases with no gene match: 10. CDR1 and CDR2 (germline): SEHNR, FQNEAQ (reference sequence). The primer mix had 60 Vbeta and 13 Jbeta primers. Measured with immunoSEQ multiplex PCR; TCRdb has only the in-frame clones, and not every one. The sample holds tens of thousands of clones; around three quarters are singletons and the top ten take under 6.5%. This sequence originates from a man in his forties or fifties in good health and CMV-seronegative. The chain links TRBV7-9 to TRBJ2-1; the match to TRBD2 covers 7 bases. The sequencing input was PBMCs. CDR3 loop: CASRSGRAPDEQFF. The CDR3 DNA sequence: TGTGCCAGCAGGTCTGGGAGGGCCCCGGATGAGCAGTTCTTC.